This TCR beta chain is from a study of blood T cells in healthy people across ages. In the study overall: The capture of about one barcoded beta molecule per two T cells was achieved by template switching.

This clonotype was picked up many times. Its antigen is as yet unknown. Study results and caveats: The long-lived group displayed more naive CD4+ cells, plus higher diversity, than the aged donors did. Age advanced and TCR beta diversity per million T cells fell, roughly linearly.

Then a second PCR, running roughly 7 to 11 cycles, was carried out with a sample-barcoded 5' primer and a J-beta primer mix. In TCRdb, the 5' RACE reads were re-called with MiXCR into one record per CDR3 protein. The sample records about 1.7 million distinct CDR3 sequences, roughly 30% being singletons. V was shortened by 2 bases and J by 5 bases, with 9 bases between the two germline ends. CDR3 length: 13 amino acids. The TCR originated in a woman under 40 in good health. This chain links TRBV12-3 or TRBV12-4 with TRBJ2-5, with unresolved D. The specimen sequenced was blood. For the CDR3, the DNA is TGTGCCAGCAGTTTAATTTTTCGTGAGACCCAGTACTTC. The encoded protein is CASSLIFRETQYF.